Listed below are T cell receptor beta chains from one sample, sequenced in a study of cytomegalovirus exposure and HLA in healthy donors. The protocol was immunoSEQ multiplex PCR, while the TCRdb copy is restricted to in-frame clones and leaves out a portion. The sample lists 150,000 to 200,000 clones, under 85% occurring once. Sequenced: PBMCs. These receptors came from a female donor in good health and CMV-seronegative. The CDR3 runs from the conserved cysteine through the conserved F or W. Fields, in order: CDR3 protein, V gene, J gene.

CASSSPTSGDGDTQYF	TRBV19	TRBJ2-3
CASRGSSTEAFF	TRBV10-1	TRBJ1-1
CASSIVMGVGQPQHF	TRBV19	TRBJ1-5
CASSLTGALYEQYF	TRBV11-2	TRBJ2-7
CASSSTPKGGNAEAFF	TRBV7-2	TRBJ1-1
CASSDATGPMVNEQFF	TRBV6-1	TRBJ2-1
CARSRDRGAGGDTQYF	TRBV5-3	TRBJ2-3
CASSGRRQGNLWTEAFF	TRBV2	TRBJ1-1
CARVRDRGPRTEAFF	TRBV28	TRBJ1-1
CALRRGGIAYEQYF	TRBV6-4	TRBJ2-7
CAAGFSPGHYEQYF	TRBV6-1	TRBJ2-7
CASSFGLAGRETQYF	TRBV11-1	TRBJ2-5
CASGQGAKGKLFF	TRBV19	TRBJ1-4
CASSVWGGYTEAFF	TRBV19	TRBJ1-1
CASSLYATGTAGELFF	TRBV28	TRBJ2-2
CASSTRHRIQETQYF	TRBV21-1	TRBJ2-5
CSSTPGGREGRYEQYF	TRBV7-9	TRBJ2-7
CASSIDRGRQGYTF	TRBV28	TRBJ1-2
CASSDTYGQGTFF	TRBV2	TRBJ1-1
CASSLTGGDTEAFF	TRBV28	TRBJ1-1